The sequence of this TCR beta chain was determined in a study of cytomegalovirus exposure and HLA in healthy donors. The study, taken as a whole, reports: A later analysis found first-cohort TCR clusters tended to co-occur in the 120 or so validation repertoires. Three chains linked to CMV were shown in vitro to be specific for CMV antigens. The authors listed approximately 160 TCR beta chains as cytomegalovirus-associated.

Only in-frame clones appear in the TCRdb table, and some are missing; sequencing was by immunoSEQ multiplex PCR. The sample consists of tens of thousands of clones, approximately 96% of them appearing once. V lost 6 bases, J lost 8 bases, and 9 bases stayed unmatched. Germline lookup yields CDR1 MDHEN and CDR2 SYDVKM. This CDR3 spans 14 amino acids. Concerning this clone: Its antigen is unknown.

The chain carries TRBV28 and TRBJ1-4; 7 positions agree with TRBD1. The sample taken for sequencing was PBMCs. The origin of this receptor is a man between 18 and 29 years old in good health and CMV-seropositive. This chain's CDR3 is CASRAGTVGEKLFF. The CDR3 region has the DNA TGTGCCAGCAGGGCCGGGACAGTAGGAGAAAAACTGTTTTTT.